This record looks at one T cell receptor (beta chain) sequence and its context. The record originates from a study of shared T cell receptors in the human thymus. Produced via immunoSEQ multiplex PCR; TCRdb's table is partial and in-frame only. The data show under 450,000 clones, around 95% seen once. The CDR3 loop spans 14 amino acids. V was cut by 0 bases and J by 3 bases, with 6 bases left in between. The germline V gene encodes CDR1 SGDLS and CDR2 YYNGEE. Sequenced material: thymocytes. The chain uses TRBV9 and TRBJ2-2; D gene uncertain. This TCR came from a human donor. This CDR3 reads CASSVVKDTGELFF. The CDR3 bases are TGTGCCAGCAGCGTAGTTAAGGACACCGGGGAGCTGTTTTTT.